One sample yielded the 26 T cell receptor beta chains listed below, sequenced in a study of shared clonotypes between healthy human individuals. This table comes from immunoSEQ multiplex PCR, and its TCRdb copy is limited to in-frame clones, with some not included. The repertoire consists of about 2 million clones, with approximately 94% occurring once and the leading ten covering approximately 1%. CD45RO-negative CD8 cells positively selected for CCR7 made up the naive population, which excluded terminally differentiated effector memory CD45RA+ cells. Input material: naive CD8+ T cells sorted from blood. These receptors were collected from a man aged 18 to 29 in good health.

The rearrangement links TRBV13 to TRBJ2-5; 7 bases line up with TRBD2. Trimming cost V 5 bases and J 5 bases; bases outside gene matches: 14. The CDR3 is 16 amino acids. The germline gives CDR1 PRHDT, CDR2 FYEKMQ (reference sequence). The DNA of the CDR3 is TGTGCCAGCAGCGGGGAGGATGGCGGGGGAAGGGAGACCCAGTACTTC. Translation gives CASSGEDGGGRETQYF.

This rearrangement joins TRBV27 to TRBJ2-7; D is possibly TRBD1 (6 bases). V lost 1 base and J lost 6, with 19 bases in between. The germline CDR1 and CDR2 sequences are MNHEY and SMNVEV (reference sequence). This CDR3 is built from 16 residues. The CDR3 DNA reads TGTGCCAGCAGTTTATTGGTGAGGGGGTCGGCATTCGAGCAGTACTTC. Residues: CASSLLVRGSAFEQYF.

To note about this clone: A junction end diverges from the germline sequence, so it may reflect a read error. The CDR3 is CASSSEGGRTDTQYF. CDR3 DNA sequence: TGTGCTAGCAGCTCGGAAGGGGGCAGGACAGATACGCAGTATTTT. V is TRBV7-7 and J is TRBJ2-3; TRBD1 aligns across 7 bases. The CDR3 has 15 residues. Germline V gives CDR1 SSHAT, CDR2 FNYEAQ (reference sequence).

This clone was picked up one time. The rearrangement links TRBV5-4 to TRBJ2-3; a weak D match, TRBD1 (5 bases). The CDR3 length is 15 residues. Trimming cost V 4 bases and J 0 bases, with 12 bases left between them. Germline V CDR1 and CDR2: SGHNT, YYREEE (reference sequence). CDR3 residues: CASSTQGGSTDTQYF. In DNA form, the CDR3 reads TGTGCCAGCAGCACCCAGGGTGGGAGCACAGATACGCAGTATTTT.

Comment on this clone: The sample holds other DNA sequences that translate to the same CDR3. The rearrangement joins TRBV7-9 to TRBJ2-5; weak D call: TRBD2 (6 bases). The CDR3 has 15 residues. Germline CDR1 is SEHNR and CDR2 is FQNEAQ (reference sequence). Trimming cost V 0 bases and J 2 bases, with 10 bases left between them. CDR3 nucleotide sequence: TGTGCCAGCAGCTTAGCGGGGGGACTTCAAGAGACCCAGTACTTC. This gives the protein CASSLAGGLQETQYF.

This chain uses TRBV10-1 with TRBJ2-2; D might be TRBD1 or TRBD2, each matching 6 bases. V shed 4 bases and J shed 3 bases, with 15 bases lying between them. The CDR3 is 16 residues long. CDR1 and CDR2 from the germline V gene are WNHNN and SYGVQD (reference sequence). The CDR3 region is CASSATEGVDTGELFF. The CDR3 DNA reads TGCGCCAGCAGTGCGACGGAGGGGGTGGACACCGGGGAGCTGTTTTTT.

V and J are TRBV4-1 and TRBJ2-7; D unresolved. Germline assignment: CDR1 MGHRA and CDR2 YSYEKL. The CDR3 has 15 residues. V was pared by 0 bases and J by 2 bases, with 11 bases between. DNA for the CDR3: TGCGCCAGCAGCCAAGAGGCGGATTACACCTACGAGCAGTACTTC. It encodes CASSQEADYTYEQYF.

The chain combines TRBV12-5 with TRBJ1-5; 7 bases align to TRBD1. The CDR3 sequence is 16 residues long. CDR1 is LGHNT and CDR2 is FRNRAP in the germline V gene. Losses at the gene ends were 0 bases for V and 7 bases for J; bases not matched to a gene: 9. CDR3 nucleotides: TGTGCTAGTGGTTTGGTTGGACAGGCCGGGGGCCAGCCCCAGCATTTT. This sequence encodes CASGLVGQAGGQPQHF. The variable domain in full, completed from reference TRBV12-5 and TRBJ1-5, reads DARVTQTPRHKVTEMGQEVTMRCQPILGHNTVFWYRQTMMQGLELLAYFRNRAPLDDSGMPKDRFSAEMPDATLATLKIQPSEPRDSAVYFCASGLVGQAGGQPQHFGDGTRLSIL.

The CDR3 spells CASSPGTRMNTGELFF. CDR3 sequence (DNA): TGTGCCAGCAGCCCCGGGACCAGAATGAACACCGGGGAGCTGTTTTTT. The chain couples TRBV6-6 to TRBJ2-2; D possibly matches TRBD1 or TRBD2 (5 bases each). In germline, CDR1 is MNHNY, CDR2 SVGAGI (reference sequence). Trimming pared 6 bases from V and 1 base from J, leaving 15 bases between. CDR3 length: 16 amino acids.

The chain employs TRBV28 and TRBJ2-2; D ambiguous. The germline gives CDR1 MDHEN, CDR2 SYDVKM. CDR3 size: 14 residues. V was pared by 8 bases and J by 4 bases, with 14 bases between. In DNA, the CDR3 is TGTGCCAGCCAGGAGTCCGGGTTCACCGGGGAGCTGTTTTTT. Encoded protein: CASQESGFTGELFF.

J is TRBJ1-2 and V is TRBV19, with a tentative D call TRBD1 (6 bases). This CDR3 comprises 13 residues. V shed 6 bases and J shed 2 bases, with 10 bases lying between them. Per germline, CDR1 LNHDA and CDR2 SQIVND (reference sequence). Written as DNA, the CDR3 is TGTGCCAGTAGGAGCCAGGGGAACTATGGCTACACCTTC. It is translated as CASRSQGNYGYTF.

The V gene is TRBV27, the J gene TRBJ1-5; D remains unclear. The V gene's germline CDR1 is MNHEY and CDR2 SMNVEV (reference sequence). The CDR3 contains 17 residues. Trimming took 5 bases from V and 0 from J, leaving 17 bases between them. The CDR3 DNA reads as TGTGCCAGCAGTCCCCGCCTCGGGGTCAATAGCAATCAGCCCCAGCATTTT. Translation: CASSPRLGVNSNQPQHF.

The CDR3: CASSVDSGTSGGKQYF. The DNA of the CDR3 is TGTGCCAGCAGCGTAGATTCTGGGACTAGCGGGGGGAAGCAGTACTTC. The chain is built from TRBV9 and TRBJ2-7, with 15 bases matching TRBD2. Trimming at V came to 0 bases and at J to 8 bases, leaving 6 bases not matched to a gene. CDR3 size: 16 residues. In germline, CDR1 is SGDLS, CDR2 YYNGEE. Complete variable domain (other parts from reference TRBV9 and TRBJ2-7): DSGVTQTPKHLITATGQRVTLRCSPRSGDLSVYWYQQSLDQGLQFLIQYYNGEERAKGNILERFSAQQFPDLHSELNLSSLELGDSALYFCASSVDSGTSGGKQYFGPGTRLTVT.

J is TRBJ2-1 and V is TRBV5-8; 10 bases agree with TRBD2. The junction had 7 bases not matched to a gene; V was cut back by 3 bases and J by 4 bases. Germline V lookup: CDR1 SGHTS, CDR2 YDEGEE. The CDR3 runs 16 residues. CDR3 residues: CASSSYTSGVYNEQFF. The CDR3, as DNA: TGTGCCAGCAGCTCCTATACTAGCGGGGTTTACAATGAGCAGTTCTTC.

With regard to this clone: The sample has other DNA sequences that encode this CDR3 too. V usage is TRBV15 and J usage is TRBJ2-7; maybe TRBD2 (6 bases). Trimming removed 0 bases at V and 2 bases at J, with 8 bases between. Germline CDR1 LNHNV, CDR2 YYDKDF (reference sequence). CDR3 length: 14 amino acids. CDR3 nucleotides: TGTGCCACCAGCAGAGATTGGGGGGCCTACGAGCAGTACTTC. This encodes CATSRDWGAYEQYF.

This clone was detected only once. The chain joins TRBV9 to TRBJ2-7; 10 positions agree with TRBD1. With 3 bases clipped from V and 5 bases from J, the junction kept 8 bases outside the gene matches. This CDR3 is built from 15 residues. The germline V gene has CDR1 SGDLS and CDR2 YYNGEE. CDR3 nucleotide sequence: TGTGCCAGCAGCGACGATGGACAGGGGGTAGACGAGCAGTACTTC. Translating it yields CASSDDGQGVDEQYF.

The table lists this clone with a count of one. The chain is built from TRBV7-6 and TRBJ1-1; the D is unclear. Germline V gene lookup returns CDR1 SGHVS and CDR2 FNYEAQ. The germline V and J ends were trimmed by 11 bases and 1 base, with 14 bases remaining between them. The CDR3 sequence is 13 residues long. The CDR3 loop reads CASKEGANTEAFF. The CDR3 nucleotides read TGTGCCTCTAAGGAGGGCGCGAACACTGAAGCTTTCTTT.

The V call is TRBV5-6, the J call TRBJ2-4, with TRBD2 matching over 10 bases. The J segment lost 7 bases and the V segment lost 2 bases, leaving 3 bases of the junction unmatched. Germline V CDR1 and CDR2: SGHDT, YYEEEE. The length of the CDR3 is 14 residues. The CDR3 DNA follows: TGTGCCAGCAGCTTAGCTAGCGGGGGTAACATTCAGTACTTC. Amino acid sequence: CASSLASGGNIQYF. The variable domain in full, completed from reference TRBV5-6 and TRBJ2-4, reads DAGVTQSPTHLIKTRGQQVTLRCSPKSGHDTVSWYQQALGQGPQFIFQYYEEEERQRGNFPDRFSGHQFPNYSSELNVNALLLGDSALYLCASSLASGGNIQYFGAGTRLSVL.

CDR3 region: CASSMWTGSSYNEQFF. In DNA, the CDR3 is TGTGCCAGTAGTATGTGGACAGGGAGCTCCTACAATGAGCAGTTCTTC. V is TRBV19 and J is TRBJ2-1, with 8 bases fitting TRBD1. Germline V gene lookup returns CDR1 LNHDA and CDR2 SQIVND (reference sequence). V gave up 3 bases and J gave up 0 bases; unmatched junction bases: 4. The CDR3 is made up of 16 amino acids.

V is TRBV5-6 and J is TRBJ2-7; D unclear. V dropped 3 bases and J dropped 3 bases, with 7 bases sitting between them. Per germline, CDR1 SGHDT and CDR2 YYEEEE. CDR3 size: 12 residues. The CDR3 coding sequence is TGTGCCAGCAGCTGGCAGAACTACGAGCAGTACTTC. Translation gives CASSWQNYEQYF.

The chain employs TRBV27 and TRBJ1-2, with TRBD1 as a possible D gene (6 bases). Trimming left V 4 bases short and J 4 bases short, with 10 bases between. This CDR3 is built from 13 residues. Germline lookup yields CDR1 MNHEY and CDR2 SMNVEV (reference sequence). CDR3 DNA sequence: TGTGCCAGCAGTTATCAGGGGCGCTATGGCTACACCTTC. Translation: CASSYQGRYGYTF.

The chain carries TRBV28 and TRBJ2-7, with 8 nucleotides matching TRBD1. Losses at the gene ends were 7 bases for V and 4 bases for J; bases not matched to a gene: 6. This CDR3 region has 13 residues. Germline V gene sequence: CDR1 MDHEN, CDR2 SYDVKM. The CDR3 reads CASIGQGPYEQYF. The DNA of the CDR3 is TGTGCCAGCATAGGACAGGGTCCGTACGAGCAGTACTTC.

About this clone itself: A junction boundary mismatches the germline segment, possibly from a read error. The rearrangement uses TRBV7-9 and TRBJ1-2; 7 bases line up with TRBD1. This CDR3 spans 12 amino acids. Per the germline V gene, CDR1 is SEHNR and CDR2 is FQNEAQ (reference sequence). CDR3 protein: CASSLEGQPGPF. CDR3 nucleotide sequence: TGTGCCAGCAGCTTAGAGGGACAGCCAGGACCCTTC.

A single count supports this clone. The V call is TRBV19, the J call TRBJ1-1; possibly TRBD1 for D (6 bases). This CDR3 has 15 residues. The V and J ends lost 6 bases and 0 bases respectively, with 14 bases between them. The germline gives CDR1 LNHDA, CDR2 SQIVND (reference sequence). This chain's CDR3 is CASRDSFAMNTEAFF. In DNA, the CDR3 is TGTGCCAGTAGGGACAGCTTCGCAATGAACACTGAAGCTTTCTTT.

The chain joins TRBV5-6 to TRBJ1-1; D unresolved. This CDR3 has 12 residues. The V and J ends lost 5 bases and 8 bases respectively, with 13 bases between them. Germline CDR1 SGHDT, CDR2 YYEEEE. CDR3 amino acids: CASSFSGAEAFF. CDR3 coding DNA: TGTGCCAGCAGTTTTTCGGGCGCGGAAGCTTTCTTT.

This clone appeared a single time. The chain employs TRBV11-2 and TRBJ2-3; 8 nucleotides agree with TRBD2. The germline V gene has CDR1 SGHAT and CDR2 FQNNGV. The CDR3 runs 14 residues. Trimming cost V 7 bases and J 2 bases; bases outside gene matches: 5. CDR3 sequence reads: CASTLLAATDTQYF. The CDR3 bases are TGTGCCAGCACCCTACTAGCGGCCACAGATACGCAGTATTTT.